These 32 T cell receptor beta chains were sequenced from one sample in a study of cytomegalovirus exposure and HLA in healthy donors. Primers: 60 Vbeta forward and 13 Jbeta reverse. The method was immunoSEQ multiplex PCR; TCRdb's version includes in-frame clones alone and lacks a portion of them. Among about 190,000 clones listed, 60% to 80% were seen once. Sequencing used PBMCs. The receptors here all came from a woman aged 18-29 years in good health and CMV-seronegative.

The chain uses TRBV10-3 and TRBJ2-5; 10 positions match TRBD2. The DNA matches TRBJ2-7 better at its end, which makes the J call doubtful. In germline, CDR1 is ENHRY, CDR2 SYGVKD. This CDR3 has 14 amino acids. The CDR3 nucleotides are TGTGCCATCACCGAGCGGGAGGGTTCCTACGAGCAGTACTTC. Translating gives CAITEREGSYEQYF.

With respect to this clone: This sample includes further DNA sequences coding for the same CDR3. The chain recombines TRBV5-1 with TRBJ2-7; 10 bases are shared with TRBD2. The CDR3 covers 14 residues. Per germline, CDR1 SGHRS and CDR2 YFSETQ. V shed 0 bases and J 4 bases; nucleotides not matched to a gene: 1. For the CDR3, the DNA is TGCGCCAGCAGCTTGGAACTAGCGGGGTACGAGCAGTACTTC. As protein: CASSLELAGYEQYF.

J is TRBJ2-2 and V is TRBV11-3; D is undetermined. This CDR3 contains 12 residues. CDR1 is SGHNT, CDR2 YENEEA, per germline. V lost 5 bases and J 6 bases, leaving 7 bases between the germline ends. The CDR3 loop reads CASSPGSGELFF. The CDR3 region has the DNA TGTGCCAGCAGCCCAGGATCCGGGGAGCTGTTTTTT. Drawing the rest from reference TRBV11-3 and TRBJ2-2, the complete variable domain is EAGVVQSPRYKIIEKKQPVAFWCNPISGHNTLYWYLQNLGQGPELLIRYENEEAVDDSQLPKDRFSAERLKGVDSTLKIQPAELGDSAVYLCASSPGSGELFFGEGSRLTVL.

This clone is a singleton in its sample. The V call is TRBV19, the J call TRBJ1-1; D call uncertain. Germline values: CDR1 LNHDA, CDR2 SQIVND (reference sequence). This CDR3 comprises 13 residues. The V end lost 4 bases, the J end lost 7 bases, and 13 bases lay between the germline ends. DNA for the CDR3: TGTGCCAGTAGTAACCCCGGGAGATATGAAGCTTTCTTT. Translating it yields CASSNPGRYEAFF.

The chain joins TRBV2 to TRBJ2-7; 7 bases agree with TRBD1. Trimming took 8 bases from V and 6 from J; bases not matched to a gene: 4. CDR3 length equals 11 residues. Germline loops: CDR1 SNHLY, CDR2 FYNNEI. This CDR3 reads CASGDSPEQYF. DNA of the CDR3: TGTGCCAGCGGGGACAGCCCCGAGCAGTACTTC.

This rearrangement joins TRBV30 to TRBJ1-2; TRBD1 aligns across 7 bases. Germline CDR1 is GTSNPN and CDR2 is SVGIG (reference sequence). The CDR3 spans 12 residues. After removal of 1 base from V and 7 bases from J, the junction contained 3 bases not matched to a gene. The CDR3 loop reads CAWSEGAGGYTF. Here the CDR3 DNA reads TGTGCCTGGAGTGAGGGGGCTGGTGGCTACACCTTC.

In this sample, this clone turned up once. DNA for the CDR3: TGTGAGGTAAAACCGGGGGATTCCTACAATGAGCAGTTCTTC. It specifies CEVKPGDSYNEQFF. The chain carries TRBV28 and TRBJ2-1, with D possibly being TRBD2 (6 bases). The CDR3 contains 14 residues. Germline values: CDR1 MDHEN, CDR2 SYDVKM.

This clone was seen just once. V usage is TRBV6-5 and J usage is TRBJ2-7, with TRBD2 as a possible D gene (6 bases). Germline V gene data show CDR1 as MNHEY and CDR2 as SVGAGI. The CDR3 has 13 amino acids. With 4 bases removed from V and 7 bases from J, the gap between germline ends came to 14 bases. The DNA of the CDR3 is TGTGCCAGCAGTTTATACGCTGGAGGGGAGCAGTACTTC. Residues: CASSLYAGGEQYF.

This rearrangement joins TRBV27 to TRBJ2-1; 8 bases line up with TRBD2. V trimming: 6 bases; J trimming: 7 bases; junction bases outside the gene matches: 8. The CDR3 has 14 residues. Germline V CDR1 and CDR2: MNHEY, SMNVEV (reference sequence). In nucleotides, the CDR3 is TGTGCCAGCAGCGGGGGGGGCGAGGGGAATGAGCAGTTCTTC. It yields the protein CASSGGGEGNEQFF.

The rearrangement joins TRBV28 to TRBJ2-7, with a possible D match to TRBD1 (5 bases). CDR3 length: 19 residues. Germline V lookup: CDR1 MDHEN, CDR2 SYDVKM. Trimming took off 4 bases at V and 2 bases at J, with 27 bases between the two ends. In DNA form, the CDR3 reads TGTGCCAGCAGTTCCCCCGGTGGAAAGGGGTTAAGGGTTGCCTACGAGCAGTACTTC. Translation: CASSSPGGKGLRVAYEQYF.

The table lists this clone with a few counts. The chain links TRBV10-3 to TRBJ1-1; D perhaps matches TRBD1 (6 bases). The CDR3 covers 14 residues. V was cut by 10 bases and J by 4 bases, with 19 bases left in between. Germline loops: CDR1 ENHRY, CDR2 SYGVKD. The CDR3 DNA reads as TGTGCCACGCATTCATGGGGGCGAGGCACTGAAGCTTTCTTT. It codes for CATHSWGRGTEAFF.

The J gene is TRBJ1-2, the V gene TRBV27; 7 positions match TRBD1. The CDR3 spans 17 residues. Losses at the gene ends were 5 bases for V and 4 bases for J; bases not matched to a gene: 16. Germline loops: CDR1 MNHEY, CDR2 SMNVEV (reference sequence). The CDR3 protein is CASSLHGTDVRVYGYTF. DNA for the CDR3: TGTGCCAGCAGTCTCCACGGGACAGACGTTCGGGTCTATGGCTACACCTTC.

The chain uses TRBV7-8 and TRBJ2-1; TRBD2 aligns across 12 bases. CDR3 size: 14 residues. The V and J ends lost 2 bases and 9 bases, in that order; junction bases with no gene match: 2. Germline V CDR1 and CDR2: SGHVS, FQNEAQ. CDR3 DNA sequence: TGTGCCAGCAGCTTACTAGCGGGAGGGGGTGAGCAGTTCTTC. Its translation is CASSLLAGGGEQFF.

The chain employs TRBV19 and TRBJ1-2; 9 nucleotides align to TRBD1. V lost 8 bases, J lost 5 bases, and 3 bases stayed unmatched. The length of the CDR3 is 12 residues. From germline, CDR1 is LNHDA and CDR2 SQIVND (reference sequence). CDR3 bases: TGTGCCAGTGCGGACAGGGGTTATGGCTACACCTTC. Amino acid sequence: CASADRGYGYTF.

The CDR3 region has the DNA TGTGCCAGCAGCTTATTACTAGCGGATAGCACAGATACGCAGTATTTT. Its protein is CASSLLLADSTDTQYF. This chain connects TRBV7-9 to TRBJ2-3; TRBD2 matches at 8 bases. With V trimmed by 2 bases and J by 0 bases, 4 bases remained unmatched. The CDR3 is 16 residues long. The germline gives CDR1 SEHNR, CDR2 FQNEAQ (reference sequence).

V is TRBV19 and J is TRBJ2-7; 8 nucleotides line up with TRBD1. CDR1 and CDR2 from the germline V gene are LNHDA and SQIVND (reference sequence). Trimming at V came to 5 bases and at J to 5 bases, leaving 8 bases not matched to a gene. The CDR3 is 14 residues long. The chain's CDR3 is CASSPRTGLHEQYF. The CDR3 nucleotides read TGTGCCAGTAGTCCTAGGACAGGGCTGCACGAGCAGTACTTC.

The gene calls are TRBV6-5 and TRBJ1-5; D remains ambiguous. In germline, CDR1 is MNHEY, CDR2 SVGAGI. The CDR3 is 14 amino acids. Trimming cost V 7 bases and J 5 bases, with 15 bases left between them. Here the CDR3 DNA reads TGTGCCAGCAAGGCAGGTCCGTTAGATCAGCCCCAGCATTTT. This encodes CASKAGPLDQPQHF.

This chain uses TRBV4-1 with TRBJ1-2; perhaps TRBD1 as D (6 bases). CDR1 and CDR2 (germline): MGHRA, YSYEKL. V was shortened by 5 bases and J by 2 bases, with 18 bases between the two germline ends. The CDR3 is 16 amino acids. The CDR3 is CASSSPGQYTNYGYTF. CDR3 DNA: TGCGCCAGCAGCTCCCCTGGACAGTATACAAACTATGGCTACACCTTC.

This clone was seen just once. The chain combines TRBV5-1 with TRBJ1-1, with D possibly being TRBD1 (6 bases). This CDR3 has 15 residues. The V and J ends lost 0 bases and 5 bases respectively, with 14 bases between them. Germline V lookup: CDR1 SGHRS, CDR2 YFSETQ. CDR3 in amino acids: CASSLEGGGGTEAFF. DNA of the CDR3: TGCGCCAGCAGCTTGGAAGGGGGGGGTGGTACTGAAGCTTTCTTT.

The chain couples TRBV10-1 to TRBJ2-5; 11 nucleotides agree with TRBD2. CDR1 and CDR2 (germline): WNHNN, SYGVQD (reference sequence). The trim removed 4 bases at V and 2 bases at J, leaving 3 bases unmatched. This CDR3 has 15 residues. CDR3 amino acids: CASSAGTSGQETQYF. DNA of the CDR3: TGCGCCAGCAGTGCCGGGACTAGCGGACAAGAGACCCAGTACTTC.

V and J are TRBV5-1 and TRBJ2-2, with D tentatively TRBD2 (6 bases). CDR1 SGHRS and CDR2 YFSETQ come from the germline V gene. V dropped 2 bases and J dropped 4 bases, with 27 bases sitting between them. The CDR3 loop spans 20 amino acids. Here the CDR3 reads CASSFPPVFRDGRGTGELFF. As DNA, the CDR3 is TGCGCCAGCAGCTTTCCCCCTGTGTTCAGGGACGGGAGAGGCACCGGGGAGCTGTTTTTT.

This chain connects TRBV5-1 to TRBJ1-6; D unclear. The V gene's germline CDR1 is SGHRS and CDR2 YFSETQ. The CDR3 covers 15 residues. Trimming stripped 4 bases from V and 7 bases from J, with 15 bases between. The CDR3 protein is CASSPLSGQNSPLHF. As DNA, the CDR3 is TGCGCCAGCAGCCCCCTCAGCGGGCAGAATTCACCCCTCCACTTT.

The chain uses TRBV7-9 and TRBJ2-1, with TRBD1 as a possible D gene (7 bases). Germline V CDR1 and CDR2: SEHNR, FQNEAQ (reference sequence). Trimming removed 4 bases from V and 1 base from J, with 23 bases in between. The CDR3 extends over 19 amino acids. CDR3 region: CASSSSVIIRGVSYNEQFF. The DNA for the CDR3 is TGTGCCAGCAGCTCTAGTGTAATTATCAGGGGGGTTTCCTACAATGAGCAGTTCTTC.

The rearrangement joins TRBV6-1 to TRBJ2-2; 13 bases map to TRBD2. Germline assignment: CDR1 MNHNS and CDR2 SASEGT. V was pared by 4 bases and J by 8 bases, with 4 bases of the junction left unmatched. The CDR3 is made up of 15 amino acids. CDR3 sequence (DNA): TGTGCCAGCAGTGGGACTAGCGGGAGCTCGGGGGAGCTGTTTTTT. Amino acids: CASSGTSGSSGELFF.

The chain couples TRBV28 to TRBJ2-7; TRBD1 matches 11 bases. CDR3 length equals 15 residues. The ends lost 4 bases at V and 4 bases at J; junction bases unmatched: 6. Germline loops: CDR1 MDHEN, CDR2 SYDVKM. The CDR3 region has the DNA TGTGCCAGCAGTTACCCGGGACAGGGGGTTTACGAGCAGTACTTC. Translating it yields CASSYPGQGVYEQYF.

The chain uses TRBV15 and TRBJ2-7; D unresolved. Per the germline V gene, CDR1 is LNHNV and CDR2 is YYDKDF (reference sequence). V lost 1 base and J lost 4, with 11 bases in between. This CDR3 region has 14 residues. The CDR3 nucleotides are TGTGCCACCAGCAGAGTAGGCGGAATGTACGAGCAGTACTTC. Translated: CATSRVGGMYEQYF.

This clone was seen just once. J is TRBJ2-7 and V is TRBV27, with unresolved D. V lost 3 bases, J lost 3 bases, and 9 bases lay in between. There are 13 residues in the CDR3. Germline CDR1 and CDR2: MNHEY and SMNVEV (reference sequence). This CDR3 reads CASSLSPFYEQYF. The CDR3 region has the DNA TGTGCCAGCAGTTTGTCTCCTTTCTACGAGCAGTACTTC.

V is TRBV9 and J is TRBJ2-2, with 8 bases aligning to TRBD1. The CDR3 has 19 residues. V trimming: 4 bases; J trimming: 3 bases; junction bases outside the gene matches: 17. From germline, CDR1 is SGDLS and CDR2 YYNGEE. The CDR3 DNA reads TGTGCCAGCAGCAACCCCCTTAGACAGGGGCTTAAGGACACCGGGGAGCTGTTTTTT. Translation: CASSNPLRQGLKDTGELFF. Together with reference TRBV9 and TRBJ2-2, the CDR3 gives the full variable domain: DSGVTQTPKHLITATGQRVTLRCSPRSGDLSVYWYQQSLDQGLQFLIQYYNGEERAKGNILERFSAQQFPDLHSELNLSSLELGDSALYFCASSNPLRQGLKDTGELFFGEGSRLTVL.

The CDR3 region is CSVEVPSGYNEQFF. The CDR3, as DNA: TGCAGCGTTGAGGTCCCTAGCGGGTACAATGAGCAGTTCTTC. The genes are TRBV29-1 and TRBJ2-1, with 8 bases identical to TRBD2. This CDR3 has 14 residues. J was trimmed by 4 bases and V by 3 bases; bases with no gene match: 5. Per the germline V gene, CDR1 is SQVTM and CDR2 is ANQGSEA.

Only one count was recorded for this clone. This sequence joins TRBV4-1 and TRBJ1-2; TRBD1 matches 8 bases. The CDR3 runs 17 residues. Germline CDR1 is MGHRA and CDR2 is YSYEKL. The junction had 13 bases not matched to a gene; V was cut back by 4 bases and J by 3 bases. Here the CDR3 reads CASSPRAWQGADYGYTF. Written as DNA, the CDR3 is TGCGCCAGCAGCCCTAGGGCATGGCAGGGGGCCGACTATGGCTACACCTTC.

This clone was counted between two and nine times. The CDR3: CASSPGGGGNQPQHF. The CDR3 DNA sequence: TGTGCCAGCAGTCCCGGAGGCGGGGGGAATCAGCCCCAGCATTTT. This chain connects TRBV6-6 to TRBJ1-5, with D tentatively TRBD1 (5 bases). V shed 5 bases and J shed 4 bases, with 15 bases lying between them. The CDR3 extends over 15 amino acids. Germline values: CDR1 MNHNY, CDR2 SVGAGI (reference sequence).

The genes are TRBV19 and TRBJ2-7, with TRBD1 identical over 7 bases. J gave up 2 bases and V 6 bases, and 7 bases lay outside the gene matches. This CDR3 comprises 14 residues. Germline V lookup: CDR1 LNHDA, CDR2 SQIVND (reference sequence). The CDR3 DNA sequence: TGTGCCAGTAGCCTGACAGGGACCCCCTACGAGCAGTACTTC. Translation: CASSLTGTPYEQYF. Together with reference TRBV19 and TRBJ2-7, the CDR3 gives the full variable domain: DGGITQSPKYLFRKEGQNVTLSCEQNLNHDAMYWYRQDPGQGLRLIYYSQIVNDFQKGDIAEGYSVSREKKESFPLTVTSAQKNPTAFYLCASSLTGTPYEQYFGPGTRLTVT.